Presented here are 3 T cell receptor beta chains from one specimen sequenced in a study of Ad26.COV2.S vaccination and SARS-CoV-2 variants. TCRdb's table, derived via immunoSEQ multiplex PCR, lists solely in-frame clones and lacks some. This sample has some 460,000 clones, with roughly 87% found just once. As for treatment: around 19 received Ad26.COV2.S at low or high dose, single or two shots; 5 received placebo; per-sample allocation not given. The investigators took samples on day 63 after the first vaccine or placebo injection. The material sequenced was peripheral blood, taken in a trial of Ad26.COV2.S vaccine versus placebo. The source of these receptors is a person between 18 and 65 years old who received the Ad26.COV2.S COVID-19 vaccine or a placebo.

The chain combines TRBV27 with TRBJ2-7; D is undetermined. V shed 5 bases and J shed 8 bases, with 16 bases lying between them. The CDR3 extends over 13 amino acids. The germline V gene encodes CDR1 MNHEY and CDR2 SMNVEV (reference sequence). CDR3 amino acids: CASSITSLGQQYF. The CDR3 coding sequence is TGTGCCAGCAGTATAACCAGCTTGGGTCAGCAGTACTTC.

The V and J genes are TRBV7-9 and TRBJ2-2; D ambiguous. The CDR3 sequence is 10 residues long. The germline V gene has CDR1 SEHNR and CDR2 FQNEAQ (reference sequence). The germline V and J ends were trimmed by 8 bases and 8 bases, with 6 bases remaining between them. The CDR3 DNA reads TGTGCCAGCCGCCCAGGGGAGCTGTTTTTT. Translation gives CASRPGELFF.

The CDR3 bases are TGTGCCAGCAGCTCGACCATCACTGAAGCTTTCTTT. Translation gives CASSSTITEAFF. The genes are TRBV5-5 and TRBJ1-1; D not certain. The V gene's germline CDR1 is SGHKS and CDR2 YYEKEE (reference sequence). The CDR3 sequence is 12 residues long. Between the trimmed V and J ends, which lost 3 bases and 4 bases, there was a span of 7 bases.